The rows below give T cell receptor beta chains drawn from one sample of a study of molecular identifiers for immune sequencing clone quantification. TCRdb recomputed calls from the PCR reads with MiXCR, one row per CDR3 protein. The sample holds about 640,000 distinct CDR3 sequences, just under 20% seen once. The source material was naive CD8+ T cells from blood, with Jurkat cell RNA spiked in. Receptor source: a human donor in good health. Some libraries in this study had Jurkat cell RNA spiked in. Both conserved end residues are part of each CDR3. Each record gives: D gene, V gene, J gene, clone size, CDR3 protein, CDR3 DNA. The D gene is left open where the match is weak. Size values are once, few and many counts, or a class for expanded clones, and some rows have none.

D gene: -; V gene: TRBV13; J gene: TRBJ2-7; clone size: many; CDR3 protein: CASSVSGPPYEQYF; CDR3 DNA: TGTGCCAGCAGCGTTAGCGGTCCGCCCTACGAGCAGTACTTC
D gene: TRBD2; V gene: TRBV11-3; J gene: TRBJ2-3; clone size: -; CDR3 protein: CASSSGTTPVADTQYF; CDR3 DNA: TGTGCCAGCAGCTCCGGGACTACACCGGTCGCAGATACGCAGTATTTT
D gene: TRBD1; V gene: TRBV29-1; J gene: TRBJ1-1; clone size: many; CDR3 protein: CSVEAQGARTEAFF; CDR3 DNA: TGCAGCGTTGAAGCACAGGGGGCGCGGACTGAAGCTTTCTTT
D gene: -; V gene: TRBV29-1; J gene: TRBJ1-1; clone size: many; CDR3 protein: CSVAGPENTEAFF; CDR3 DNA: TGCAGCGTCGCCGGGCCAGAGAACACTGAAGCTTTCTTT
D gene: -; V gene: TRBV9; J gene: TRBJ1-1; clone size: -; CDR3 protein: CASSVDKMNTEAFF; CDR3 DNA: TGTGCCAGCAGCGTAGATAAAATGAACACTGAAGCTTTCTTT
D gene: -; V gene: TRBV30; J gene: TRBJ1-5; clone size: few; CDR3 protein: CAWSFRLGWPQHF; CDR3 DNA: TGTGCCTGGAGTTTTAGACTGGGATGGCCCCAGCATTTT
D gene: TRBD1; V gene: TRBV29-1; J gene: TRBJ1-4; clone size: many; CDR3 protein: CSVVGGGPTNEKLFF; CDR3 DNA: TGCAGCGTTGTAGGAGGGGGCCCCACTAATGAAAAACTGTTTTTT
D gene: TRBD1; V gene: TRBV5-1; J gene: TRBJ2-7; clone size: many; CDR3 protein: CASSTRDRVSEQYF; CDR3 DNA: TGCGCCAGCAGCACGCGGGACAGGGTAAGCGAGCAGTACTTC
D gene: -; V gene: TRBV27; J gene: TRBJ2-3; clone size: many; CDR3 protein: CASSYDGTDTQYF; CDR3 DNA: TGTGCCAGCAGTTACGACGGCACAGATACGCAGTATTTT
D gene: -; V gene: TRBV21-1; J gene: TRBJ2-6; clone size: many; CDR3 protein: CASSTDPSSGANVLTF; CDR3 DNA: TGTGCCAGCAGCACTGACCCGTCCTCTGGGGCCAACGTCCTGACTTTC
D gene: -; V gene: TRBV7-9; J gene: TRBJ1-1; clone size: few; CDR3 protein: CASSPGGGAPNTEAFF; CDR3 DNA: TGTGCCAGCAGCCCTGGCGGGGGGGCGCCGAACACTGAAGCTTTCTTT
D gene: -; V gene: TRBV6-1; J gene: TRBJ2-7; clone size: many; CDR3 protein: CASSVGYYEQYF; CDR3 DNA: TGTGCCAGCAGTGTAGGGTACTACGAGCAGTACTTC
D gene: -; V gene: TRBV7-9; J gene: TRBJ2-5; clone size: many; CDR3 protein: CASSPRLQETQYF; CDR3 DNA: TGTGCCAGCAGCCCTAGACTGCAAGAGACCCAGTACTTC
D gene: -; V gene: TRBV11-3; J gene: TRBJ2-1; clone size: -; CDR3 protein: CASSSPEDSYNEQFF; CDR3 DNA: TGTGCCAGCAGCTCCCCGGAAGATTCCTACAATGAGCAGTTCTTC
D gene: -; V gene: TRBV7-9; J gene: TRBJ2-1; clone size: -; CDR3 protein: CASSPGGISSYNEQFF; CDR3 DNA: TGTGCCAGCAGTCCCGGGGGTATCAGCTCCTACAATGAGCAGTTCTTC
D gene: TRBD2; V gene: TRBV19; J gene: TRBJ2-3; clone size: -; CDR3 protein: CASSIGSAGGPWGTDTQYF; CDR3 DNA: TGTGCCAGTAGTATAGGGTCTGCGGGAGGGCCGTGGGGCACAGATACGCAGTATTTT
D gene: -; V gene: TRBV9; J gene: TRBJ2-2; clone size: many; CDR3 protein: CASSVVKIAPTGELFF; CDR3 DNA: TGTGCCAGCAGCGTAGTCAAGATCGCCCCCACCGGGGAGCTGTTTTTT
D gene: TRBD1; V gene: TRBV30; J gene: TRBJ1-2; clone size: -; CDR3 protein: CAWRPQGEDGYTF; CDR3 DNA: TGTGCCTGGAGGCCCCAGGGGGAGGATGGCTACACCTTC
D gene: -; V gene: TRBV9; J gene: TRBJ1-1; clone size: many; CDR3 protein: CASSGGFENTEAFF; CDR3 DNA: TGTGCCAGCAGCGGGGGCTTCGAGAACACTGAAGCTTTCTTT
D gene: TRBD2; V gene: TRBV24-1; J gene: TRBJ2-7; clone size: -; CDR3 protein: CATSDPRTSGSRQYF; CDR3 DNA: TGTGCCACCAGTGACCCTAGGACTAGCGGAAGTAGGCAGTACTTC
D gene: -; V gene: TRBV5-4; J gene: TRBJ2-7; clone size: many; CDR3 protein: CASSLERRPHEQYF; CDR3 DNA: TGTGCCAGCAGCTTGGAAAGGAGGCCCCACGAGCAGTACTTC
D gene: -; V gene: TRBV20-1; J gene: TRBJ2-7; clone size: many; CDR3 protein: CSAVRPTRPYEQYF; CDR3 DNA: TGCAGTGCTGTCAGGCCAACGAGGCCCTACGAGCAGTACTTC
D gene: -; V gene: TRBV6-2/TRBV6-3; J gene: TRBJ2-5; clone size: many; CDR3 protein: CASSYSREETQYF; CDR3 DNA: TGTGCCAGCAGTTACTCCAGGGAGGAGACCCAGTACTTC
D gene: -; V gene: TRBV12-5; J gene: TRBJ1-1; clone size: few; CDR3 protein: CASGLTNTEAFF; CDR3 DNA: TGTGCTAGTGGTTTGACGAACACTGAAGCTTTCTTT
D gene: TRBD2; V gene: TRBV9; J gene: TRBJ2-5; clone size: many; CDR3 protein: CASSARGGETQYF; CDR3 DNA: TGTGCCAGCAGCGCCCGGGGAGGGGAGACCCAGTACTTC
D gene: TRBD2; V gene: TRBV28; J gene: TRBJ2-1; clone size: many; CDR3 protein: CASSSWASGNNEQFF; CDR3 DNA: TGTGCCAGCAGTTCCTGGGCTAGCGGGAACAATGAGCAGTTCTTC
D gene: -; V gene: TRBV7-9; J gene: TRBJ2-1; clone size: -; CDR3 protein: CASSLAGWAHNEQFF; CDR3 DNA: TGTGCCAGCAGCTTAGCGGGGTGGGCCCACAATGAGCAGTTCTTC
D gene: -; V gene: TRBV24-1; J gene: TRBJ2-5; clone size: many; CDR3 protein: CATSSLQETQYF; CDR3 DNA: TGTGCCACCAGCTCGTTACAAGAGACCCAGTACTTC
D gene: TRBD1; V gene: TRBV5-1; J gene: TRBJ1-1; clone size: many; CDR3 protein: CASSLGQGITEAFF; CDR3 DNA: TGCGCCAGCAGCTTGGGACAGGGGATCACTGAAGCTTTCTTT